The clone carrying this TCR beta chain has only a few counts. Its target is unknown. This sample was taken from a study of blood T cells in healthy people across ages. The study, taken as a whole, reports: Getting older went along with TCR beta diversity per million T cells dropping roughly linearly.

A second PCR of 7 to 11 cycles used a sample-barcoded 5' primer and a J-beta primer mix. A single record per CDR3 protein comes from TCRdb applying MiXCR to the 5' RACE reads. The sample includes some 850,000 distinct CDR3 sequences, under 30% of them seen just once. The V gene lost 6 bases and the J gene lost 4 bases, with 18 bases spanning the gap. Per germline, CDR1 SQVTM and CDR2 ANQGSEA. The CDR3 loop spans 14 amino acids. A further study also used this sample, focusing on T cells of mothers and their children. From that report: Both sample barcodes and 2-4 random nucleotides came from the M1S primer of the second PCR. Each child contributed several million TCR beta CDR3 reads, while each mother contributed over 8 million. When mothers and children were related, their normalized repertoire overlap, which was always slightly higher, did not differ significantly from that of unrelated pairs.

The sequence came from a boy between 10 and 17 years old in good health. The sample consisted of blood. The chain links TRBV29-1 to TRBJ1-1, with a weak D call TRBD1 (5 bases). For the CDR3, the DNA is TGCAGCGTGGGCCCTAGACAGTCCTCCACTGAAGCTTTCTTT. This sequence encodes CSVGPRQSSTEAFF.